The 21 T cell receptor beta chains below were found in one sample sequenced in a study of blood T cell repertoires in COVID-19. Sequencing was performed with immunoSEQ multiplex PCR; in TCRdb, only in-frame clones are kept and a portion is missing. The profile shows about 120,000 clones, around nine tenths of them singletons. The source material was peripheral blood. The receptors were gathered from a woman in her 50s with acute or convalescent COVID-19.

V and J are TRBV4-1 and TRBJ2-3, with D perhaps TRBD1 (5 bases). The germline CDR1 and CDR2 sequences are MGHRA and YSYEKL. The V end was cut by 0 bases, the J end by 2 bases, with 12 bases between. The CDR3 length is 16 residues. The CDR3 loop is CASSQDVGRFTDTQYF. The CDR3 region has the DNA TGCGCCAGCAGCCAAGATGTGGGGCGGTTCACAGATACGCAGTATTTT.

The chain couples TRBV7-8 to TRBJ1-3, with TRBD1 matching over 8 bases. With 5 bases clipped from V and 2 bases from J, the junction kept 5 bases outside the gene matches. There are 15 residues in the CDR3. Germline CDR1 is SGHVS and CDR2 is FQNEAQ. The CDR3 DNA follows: TGTGCCAGCAGCAATCGACAGGGGACTGGAAACACCATATATTTT. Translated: CASSNRQGTGNTIYF. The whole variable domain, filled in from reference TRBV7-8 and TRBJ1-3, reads GAGVSQSPRYKVAKRGQDVALRCDPISGHVSLFWYQQALGQGPEFLTYFQNEAQLDKSGLPSDRFFAERPEGSVSTLKIQRTQQEDSAVYLCASSNRQGTGNTIYFGEGSWLTVV.

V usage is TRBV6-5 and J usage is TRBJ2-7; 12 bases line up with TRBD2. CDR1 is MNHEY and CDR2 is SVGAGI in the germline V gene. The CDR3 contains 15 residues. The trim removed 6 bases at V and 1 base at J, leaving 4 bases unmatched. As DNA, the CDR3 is TGTGCCAGCAGCTCGACTAGCGGGAGTTCCTACGAGCAGTACTTC. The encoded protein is CASSSTSGSSYEQYF.

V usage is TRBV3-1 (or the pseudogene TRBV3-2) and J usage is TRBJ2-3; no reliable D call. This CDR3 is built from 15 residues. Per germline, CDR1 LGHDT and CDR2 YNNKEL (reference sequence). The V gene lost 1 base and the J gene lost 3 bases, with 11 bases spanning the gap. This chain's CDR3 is CASSQAGPQTDTQYF. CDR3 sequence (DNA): TGTGCCAGCAGCCAAGCTGGGCCGCAAACAGATACGCAGTATTTT.

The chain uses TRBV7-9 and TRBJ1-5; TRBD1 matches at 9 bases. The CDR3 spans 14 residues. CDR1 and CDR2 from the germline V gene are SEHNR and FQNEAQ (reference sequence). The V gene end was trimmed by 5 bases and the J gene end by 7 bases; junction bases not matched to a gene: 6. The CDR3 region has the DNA TGTGCCAGCAGCGATGGACAGGGGACCCAGCCCCAGCATTTT. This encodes CASSDGQGTQPQHF.

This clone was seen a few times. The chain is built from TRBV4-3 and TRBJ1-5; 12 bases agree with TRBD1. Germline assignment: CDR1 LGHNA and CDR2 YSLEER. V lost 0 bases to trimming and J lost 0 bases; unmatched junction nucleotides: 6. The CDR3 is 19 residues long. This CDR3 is CASSQEWGQGAYSNQPQHF. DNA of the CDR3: TGCGCCAGCAGCCAAGAATGGGGACAGGGGGCCTATAGCAATCAGCCCCAGCATTTT.

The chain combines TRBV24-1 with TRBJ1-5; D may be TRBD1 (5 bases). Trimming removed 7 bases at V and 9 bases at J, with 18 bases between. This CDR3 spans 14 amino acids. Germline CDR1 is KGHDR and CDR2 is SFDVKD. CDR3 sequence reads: CATSGGPRAGPQHF. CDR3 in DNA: TGTGCCACCAGCGGGGGACCCCGGGCGGGGCCCCAGCATTTT.

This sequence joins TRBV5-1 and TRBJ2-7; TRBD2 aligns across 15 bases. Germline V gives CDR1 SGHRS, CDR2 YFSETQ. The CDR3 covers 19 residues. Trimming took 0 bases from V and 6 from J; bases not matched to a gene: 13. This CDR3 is CASSLGGLAGGDSLREQYF. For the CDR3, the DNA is TGCGCCAGCAGCTTGGGGGGACTAGCGGGAGGAGATTCTCTACGCGAGCAGTACTTC.

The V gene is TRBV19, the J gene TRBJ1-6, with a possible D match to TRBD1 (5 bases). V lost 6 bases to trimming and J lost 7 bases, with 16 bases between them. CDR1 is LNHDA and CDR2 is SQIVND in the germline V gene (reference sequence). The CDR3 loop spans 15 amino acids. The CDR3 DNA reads TGTGCCAGTAGGGGACTACTTGGGGGGAATTCACCCCTCCACTTT. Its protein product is CASRGLLGGNSPLHF.

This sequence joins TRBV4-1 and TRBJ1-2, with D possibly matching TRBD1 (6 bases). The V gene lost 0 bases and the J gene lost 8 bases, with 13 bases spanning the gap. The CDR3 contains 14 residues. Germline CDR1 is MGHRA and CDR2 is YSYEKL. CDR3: CASSQDVGGWGYTF. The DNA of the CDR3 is TGCGCCAGCAGCCAAGATGTTGGGGGCTGGGGCTACACCTTC.

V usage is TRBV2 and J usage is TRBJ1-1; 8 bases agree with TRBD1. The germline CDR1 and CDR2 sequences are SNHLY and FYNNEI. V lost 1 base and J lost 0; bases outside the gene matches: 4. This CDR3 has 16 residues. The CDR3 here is CASSEGGTGMNTEAFF. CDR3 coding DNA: TGTGCCAGCAGTGAAGGGGGGACAGGCATGAACACTGAAGCTTTCTTT.

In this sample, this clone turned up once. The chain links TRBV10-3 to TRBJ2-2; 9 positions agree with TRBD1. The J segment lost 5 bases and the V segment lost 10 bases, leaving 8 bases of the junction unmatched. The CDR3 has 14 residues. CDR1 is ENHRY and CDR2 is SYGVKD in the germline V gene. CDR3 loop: CATSGTGSTGELFF. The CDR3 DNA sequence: TGTGCCACCTCCGGGACAGGGAGTACCGGGGAGCTGTTTTTT.

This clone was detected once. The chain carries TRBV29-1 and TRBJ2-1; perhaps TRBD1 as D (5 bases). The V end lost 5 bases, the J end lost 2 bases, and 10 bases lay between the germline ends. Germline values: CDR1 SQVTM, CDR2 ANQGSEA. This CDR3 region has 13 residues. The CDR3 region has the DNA TGCAGCGTTCTGGTACAGGCCTACAATGAGCAGTTCTTC. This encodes CSVLVQAYNEQFF.

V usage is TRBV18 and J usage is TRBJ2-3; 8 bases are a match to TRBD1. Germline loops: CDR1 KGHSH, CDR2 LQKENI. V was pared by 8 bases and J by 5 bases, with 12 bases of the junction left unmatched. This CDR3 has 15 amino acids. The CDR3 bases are TGTGCCAGCCCTGATCCAGGGGGCTATGTAGATACGCAGTATTTT. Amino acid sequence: CASPDPGGYVDTQYF.

The CDR3 DNA follows: TGCAGCGTTGATGGTCGGGGGGCAGATGGCTACACCTTC. Its protein is CSVDGRGADGYTF. The chain employs TRBV29-1 and TRBJ1-2; D is perhaps TRBD1 (6 bases). The CDR3 length is 13 residues. Germline V gene data show CDR1 as SQVTM and CDR2 as ANQGSEA. Trimming shortened V by 3 bases and J by 6 bases, and 14 bases separated the two germline ends.

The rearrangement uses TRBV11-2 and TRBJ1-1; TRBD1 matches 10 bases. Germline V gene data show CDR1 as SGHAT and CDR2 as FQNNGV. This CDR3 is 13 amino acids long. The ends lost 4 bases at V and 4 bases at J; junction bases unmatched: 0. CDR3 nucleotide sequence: TGTGCCAGCAGCTGGACAGGGGGCACTGAAGCTTTCTTT. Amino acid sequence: CASSWTGGTEAFF.

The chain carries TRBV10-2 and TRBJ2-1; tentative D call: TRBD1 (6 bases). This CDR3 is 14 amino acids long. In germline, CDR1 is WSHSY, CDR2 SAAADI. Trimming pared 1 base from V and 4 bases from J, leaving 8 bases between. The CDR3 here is CASSEFQGYNEQFF. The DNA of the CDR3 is TGCGCCAGCAGTGAGTTCCAGGGGTACAATGAGCAGTTCTTC.

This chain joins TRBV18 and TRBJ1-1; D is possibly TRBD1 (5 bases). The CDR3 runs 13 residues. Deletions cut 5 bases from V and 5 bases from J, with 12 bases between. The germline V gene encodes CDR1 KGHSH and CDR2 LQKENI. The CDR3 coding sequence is TGTGCCAGCTCAAAAGGGGAAAAGACTGAAGCTTTCTTT. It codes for CASSKGEKTEAFF.

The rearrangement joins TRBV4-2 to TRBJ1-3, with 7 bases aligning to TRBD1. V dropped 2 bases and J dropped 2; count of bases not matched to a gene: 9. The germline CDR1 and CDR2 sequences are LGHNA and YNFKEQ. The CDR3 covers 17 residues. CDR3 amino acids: CASSQFFTGDPGNTIYF. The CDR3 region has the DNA TGTGCCAGCAGCCAATTCTTTACAGGGGATCCTGGAAACACCATATATTTT.

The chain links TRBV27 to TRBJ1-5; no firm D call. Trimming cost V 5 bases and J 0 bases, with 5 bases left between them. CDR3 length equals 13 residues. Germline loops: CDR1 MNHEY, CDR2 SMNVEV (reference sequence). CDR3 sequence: CASSLLSNQPQHF. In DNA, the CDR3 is TGTGCCAGCAGTCTACTTAGCAATCAGCCCCAGCATTTT.

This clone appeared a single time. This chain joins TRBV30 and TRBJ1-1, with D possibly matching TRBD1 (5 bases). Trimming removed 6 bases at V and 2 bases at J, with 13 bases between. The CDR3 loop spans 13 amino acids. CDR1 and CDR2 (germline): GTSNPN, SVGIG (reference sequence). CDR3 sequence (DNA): TGTGCCTGTTCTAAACAGGACAACACTGAAGCTTTCTTT. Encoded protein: CACSKQDNTEAFF.